Below are 15 T cell receptor beta chains sequenced from a single sample in a study of cytomegalovirus exposure and HLA in healthy donors. With 60 Vbeta and 13 Jbeta primers, the PCR was carried out. Profiling relied on immunoSEQ multiplex PCR, and the TCRdb table lists in-frame clones only, not all of them. Among around 120,000 clones listed, about three quarters were seen once. The sequenced sample was PBMCs. The receptor source for this set is a middle-aged woman in good health and CMV-seropositive.

The rearrangement links TRBV7-3 to TRBJ2-5; 13 bases are shared with TRBD2. The CDR3 length is 16 residues. The J segment lost 5 bases and the V segment lost 6 bases, leaving 9 bases of the junction unmatched. CDR1 and CDR2 (germline): SGHTA, FQGTGA. The CDR3 coding sequence is TGTGCCAGCAGTCCCGGACTAGCGGGGGCCTATGAGACCCAGTACTTC. Amino acids: CASSPGLAGAYETQYF.

This chain links TRBV6-5 with TRBJ1-4, with D perhaps matching TRBD1 (5 bases). Trimming stripped 8 bases from V and 4 bases from J, with 11 bases between. CDR1 MNHEY and CDR2 SVGAGI come from the germline V gene. This CDR3 region has 13 residues. This chain's CDR3 is CASCGTVNEKLFF. CDR3 nucleotide sequence: TGTGCCAGCTGCGGGACCGTTAATGAAAAACTGTTTTTT.

CDR3 sequence: CASSIRDSYTGELFF. CDR3 DNA: TGTGCCAGTAGTATAAGGGACAGTTACACCGGGGAGCTGTTTTTT. The genes are TRBV19 and TRBJ2-2; 7 bases fit TRBD1. Germline trimming cut 2 bases from V and 3 bases from J; bases unmatched to any gene: 3. The CDR3 sequence is 15 residues long. Germline V gives CDR1 LNHDA, CDR2 SQIVND (reference sequence).

This chain connects TRBV7-8 to TRBJ1-3; 7 bases line up with TRBD1. The CDR3 has 18 residues. V lost 4 bases to trimming and J lost 0 bases; unmatched junction nucleotides: 12. Germline V lookup: CDR1 SGHVS, CDR2 FQNEAQ. The CDR3 DNA follows: TGTGCCAGCAGCTCCCAGGGGGTCAACTCCCTCTCTGGAAACACCATATATTTT. Its translation is CASSSQGVNSLSGNTIYF.

The chain carries TRBV29-1 and TRBJ1-1; TRBD1 is a possible D gene (5 bases). V lost 6 bases and J 6 bases, leaving 17 bases between the germline ends. Germline CDR1 and CDR2: SQVTM and ANQGSEA. The CDR3 runs 13 residues. The DNA of the CDR3 is TGCAGCGTAATCTTCCAGGGTATCTCTGAAGCTTTCTTT. Translation: CSVIFQGISEAFF.

The chain uses TRBV7-2 and TRBJ1-2; D is undetermined. The germline V gene encodes CDR1 SGHTA and CDR2 FQGNSA. V was pared by 2 bases and J by 5 bases, with 12 bases between. This CDR3 comprises 14 residues. The CDR3 loop is CASSLPRQSYGYTF. Written as DNA, the CDR3 is TGTGCCAGCAGCTTACCCAGGCAATCTTATGGCTACACCTTC.

The rearrangement links TRBV7-2 to TRBJ1-3; D is uncertain. There are 14 residues in the CDR3. Trimming left V 3 bases short and J 4 bases short, with 10 bases between. The V gene's germline CDR1 is SGHTA and CDR2 FQGNSA. The CDR3 bases are TGTGCCAGCAGCTTTATTGAGGTCGGAAACACCATATATTTT. This codes for CASSFIEVGNTIYF.

On this clone: A junction boundary mismatches the germline segment, possibly from a read error. The identical CDR3 is also encoded by other nucleotide sequences in the sample. The chain has TRBV2 and TRBJ1-2, with D unclear. The germline V gene has CDR1 SNHLY and CDR2 FYNNEI. The CDR3 is 13 residues long. This CDR3 reads CASSEPVFYGYTF. The CDR3 DNA follows: TGTGCCAGTAGTGAGCCGGTTTTCTATGGCTACACCTTC.

The CDR3 protein is CASSLGQGSSYEQYF. Here the CDR3 DNA reads TGTGCCAGCAGCCTCGGACAGGGTAGCTCCTACGAGCAGTACTTC. The V gene is TRBV7-9, the J gene TRBJ2-7, with TRBD1 identical over 8 bases. The CDR3 runs to 15 residues. Germline trimming cut 5 bases from V and 0 bases from J; bases unmatched to any gene: 6. Germline V gene data show CDR1 as SEHNR and CDR2 as FQNEAQ (reference sequence).

V gene TRBV27 combines with J gene TRBJ2-5, with D perhaps TRBD1 (5 bases). The last part of the DNA fits TRBJ2-7 better; the J call may be wrong. Germline lookup yields CDR1 MNHEY and CDR2 SMNVEV (reference sequence). The CDR3 has 14 amino acids. For the CDR3, the DNA is TGTGCCAGCAGTTTGGGCAGGGACTCCTACGAGCAGTACTTC. It is translated as CASSLGRDSYEQYF.

As to this clone: This same CDR3 is encoded by further DNA sequences in the sample. The chain uses TRBV7-3 and TRBJ1-1; no firm D call. V gave up 5 bases and J gave up 1 base, with 8 bases separating them. In germline, CDR1 is SGHTA, CDR2 FQGTGA. This CDR3 contains 13 residues. CDR3 nucleotides: TGTGCCAGCAGCCGTCAGGAGAACACTGAAGCTTTCTTT. Translating gives CASSRQENTEAFF.

The chain joins TRBV5-5 to TRBJ1-1; D remains ambiguous. This CDR3 has 11 amino acids. The V and J ends lost 3 bases and 8 bases respectively, with 8 bases between them. Per germline, CDR1 SGHKS and CDR2 YYEKEE (reference sequence). Here the CDR3 DNA reads TGTGCCAGCAGCTCCACAGCAGAAGCTTTCTTT. Encoded protein: CASSSTAEAFF.

The genes are TRBV18 and TRBJ2-7; D possibly corresponds to TRBD2 (6 bases). The germline V gene has CDR1 KGHSH and CDR2 LQKENI. Trimming removed 3 bases at V and 4 bases at J, with 16 bases between. The CDR3 is made up of 15 amino acids. CDR3 DNA sequence: TGTGCCAGCTCACCTAGGGGTACGGAGGGGTACGAGCAGTACTTC. Its protein product is CASSPRGTEGYEQYF.

This clone was seen a single time. V is TRBV7-2 and J is TRBJ2-5; 8 bases agree with TRBD1. The CDR3 length is 14 residues. Germline values: CDR1 SGHTA, CDR2 FQGNSA. V lost 5 bases, J lost 5 bases, and 7 bases stayed unmatched. For the CDR3, the DNA is TGTGCCAGCAGCCCCAGGGGGCGCAGGGAGACCCAGTACTTC. This codes for CASSPRGRRETQYF.

The chain recombines TRBV7-2 with TRBJ1-6; 9 bases agree with TRBD1. CDR1 SGHTA and CDR2 FQGNSA come from the germline V gene. After removal of 8 bases from V and 9 bases from J, the junction contained 8 bases not matched to a gene. This CDR3 has 14 amino acids. In DNA, the CDR3 is TGTGCCAGCGTAACAGGGGGCTCTAGTTCACCCCTCCACTTT. Its translation: CASVTGGSSSPLHF.